The sequence of this TCR beta chain was determined in a study of blood T cell repertoires in COVID-19. Looking at the study overall: Sites across the United States, Italy and Spain contributed samples from acute and convalescent COVID-19. Sample material is recorded as cDNA or gDNA derived from T cells, B-cell-depleted T cells, or PBMCs.

Germline V lookup: CDR1 SNHLY, CDR2 FYNNEI. This CDR3 is built from 16 residues. V lost 6 bases, J lost 7 bases, and 22 bases lay in between. The Seattle site enrolled patients during active infection and followed them longitudinally. In the authors' methods: Amplification of reference gene primers provided the estimated nucleated cell counts. TCRdb's copy holds only in-frame clones and misses some; the assay was immunoSEQ multiplex PCR. V, J and clone size were drawn from that table, and D and trimming were deduced from the DNA. The table has about 96,000 clones, approximately 90% seen once. What was sequenced was peripheral blood. The sequence was collected from a human donor with COVID-19, enrolled during active disease. The donor label of this sample is uncertain. The V call is TRBV2, the J call TRBJ1-5, with D maybe TRBD1 (6 bases). CDR3: CASSPIGGLREQPQHF. Here the CDR3 DNA reads TGTGCCAGCAGCCCAATTGGGGGCCTAAGGGAGCAGCCCCAGCATTTT.